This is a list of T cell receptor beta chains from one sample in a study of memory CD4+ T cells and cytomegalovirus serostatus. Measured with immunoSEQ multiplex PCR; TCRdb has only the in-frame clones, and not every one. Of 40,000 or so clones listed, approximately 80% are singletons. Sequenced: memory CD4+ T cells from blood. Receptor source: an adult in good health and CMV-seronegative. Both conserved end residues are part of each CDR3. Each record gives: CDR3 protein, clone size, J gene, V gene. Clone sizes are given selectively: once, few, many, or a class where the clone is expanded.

CASSLVTRRETEAFF | . | TRBJ1-1 | TRBV7-8
CASSEMRADAFF | . | TRBJ1-1 | TRBV2
CASSTNRGSQPQHF | few | TRBJ1-5 | TRBV6-5
CASSRELTNTEAFF | . | TRBJ1-1 | TRBV18
CASSEIAVTYEQYF | . | TRBJ2-7 | TRBV10-2
CASRYGTLLAKNIQYF | few | TRBJ2-4 | TRBV6-5
CASSFNRGGSYEQYF | . | TRBJ2-7 | TRBV7-2
CASSEGQWYGYTF | few | TRBJ1-2 | TRBV5-6
CASSRPQNNEQFF | . | TRBJ2-1 | TRBV5-6
CASSYRQGNTGELFF | . | TRBJ2-2 | TRBV6-5
CASSLGTGELFF | . | TRBJ2-2 | TRBV7-2
CSAQGGTYEQYF | . | TRBJ2-7 | TRBV29-1
CASSFGREAQFF | . | TRBJ2-1 | TRBV7-2
CASSLVSSDTQYF | . | TRBJ2-3 | TRBV7-8
CASSRTGANTEAFF | . | TRBJ1-1 | TRBV11-3
CASSLDGGIGELFF | . | TRBJ2-2 | TRBV5-1
CSVAENIQYF | . | TRBJ2-4 | TRBV29-1
CASSVGILAGVFEQFF | . | TRBJ2-1 | TRBV9
CASSGQVGNTEAFF | . | TRBJ1-1 | TRBV9
CASSVASGGTGVGNTIYF | . | TRBJ1-3 | TRBV9
CASSVGATWYEQYF | . | TRBJ2-7 | TRBV9
CASSGQGGAEQYF | . | TRBJ2-7 | TRBV9
CASSLTGQGYTEAFF | once | TRBJ1-1 | TRBV7-3
CAIAAGDGNEQFF | . | TRBJ2-1 | TRBV10-3
CASTADTVNNQPQHF | . | TRBJ1-5 | TRBV6-1
CASSPAGTEETQYF | . | TRBJ2-5 | TRBV18
CASSFRDSSTDTQYF | . | TRBJ2-3 | TRBV7-2
CASSLTRGAYNEQFF | . | TRBJ2-1 | TRBV5-6
CASSPRAVSNQPQHF | . | TRBJ1-5 | TRBV7-2
CASSYKGQGDEQYF | . | TRBJ2-7 | TRBV6-5
CASSLFSENTEAFF | . | TRBJ1-1 | TRBV23-1
CASSQLAGVSDTQYF | . | TRBJ2-3 | TRBV11-3
CASSLGGRATGEKLFF | . | TRBJ1-4 | TRBV5-4
CASGAGFGYTF | . | TRBJ1-2 | TRBV5-1
CASSLFADYGYTF | once | TRBJ1-2 | TRBV5-6
CARSPSGRGRLLFF | few | TRBJ1-4 | TRBV5-3
CAISEGQGGGDQPQHF | . | TRBJ1-5 | TRBV10-3
CATSKDIEGSGRHYEQYF | . | TRBJ2-7 | TRBV15
CASSLGQSATNEKLFF | . | TRBJ1-4 | TRBV11-3
CASSFVAAPETQYF | . | TRBJ2-5 | TRBV28
CASSLGAGVNYEQYF | few | TRBJ2-7 | TRBV2
CASSLVSGGSYEQYF | . | TRBJ2-7 | TRBV7-6
CASSQLTSGREQFF | . | TRBJ2-1 | TRBV4-1
CASSLDFRQGGTEAFF | . | TRBJ1-1 | TRBV11-2
CASSLAVSNQPQHF | . | TRBJ1-5 | TRBV5-6
CASSPRTPAGEQYF | . | TRBJ2-7 | TRBV5-6
CASSRQDGEKLFF | . | TRBJ1-4 | TRBV5-1